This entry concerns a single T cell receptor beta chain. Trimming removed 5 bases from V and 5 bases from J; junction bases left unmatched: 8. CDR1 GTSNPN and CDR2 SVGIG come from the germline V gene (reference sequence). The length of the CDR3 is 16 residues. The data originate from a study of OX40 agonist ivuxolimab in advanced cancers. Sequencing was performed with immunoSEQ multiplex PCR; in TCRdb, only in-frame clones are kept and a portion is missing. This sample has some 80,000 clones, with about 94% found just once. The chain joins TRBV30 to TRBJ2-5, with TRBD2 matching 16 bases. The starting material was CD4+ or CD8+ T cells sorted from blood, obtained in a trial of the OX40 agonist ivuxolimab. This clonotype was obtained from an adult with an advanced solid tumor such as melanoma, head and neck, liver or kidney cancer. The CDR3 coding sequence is TGTGCCTGGGACTCCGGGACTAGCGGGAGGGGGGAGACCCAGTACTTC. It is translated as CAWDSGTSGRGETQYF.